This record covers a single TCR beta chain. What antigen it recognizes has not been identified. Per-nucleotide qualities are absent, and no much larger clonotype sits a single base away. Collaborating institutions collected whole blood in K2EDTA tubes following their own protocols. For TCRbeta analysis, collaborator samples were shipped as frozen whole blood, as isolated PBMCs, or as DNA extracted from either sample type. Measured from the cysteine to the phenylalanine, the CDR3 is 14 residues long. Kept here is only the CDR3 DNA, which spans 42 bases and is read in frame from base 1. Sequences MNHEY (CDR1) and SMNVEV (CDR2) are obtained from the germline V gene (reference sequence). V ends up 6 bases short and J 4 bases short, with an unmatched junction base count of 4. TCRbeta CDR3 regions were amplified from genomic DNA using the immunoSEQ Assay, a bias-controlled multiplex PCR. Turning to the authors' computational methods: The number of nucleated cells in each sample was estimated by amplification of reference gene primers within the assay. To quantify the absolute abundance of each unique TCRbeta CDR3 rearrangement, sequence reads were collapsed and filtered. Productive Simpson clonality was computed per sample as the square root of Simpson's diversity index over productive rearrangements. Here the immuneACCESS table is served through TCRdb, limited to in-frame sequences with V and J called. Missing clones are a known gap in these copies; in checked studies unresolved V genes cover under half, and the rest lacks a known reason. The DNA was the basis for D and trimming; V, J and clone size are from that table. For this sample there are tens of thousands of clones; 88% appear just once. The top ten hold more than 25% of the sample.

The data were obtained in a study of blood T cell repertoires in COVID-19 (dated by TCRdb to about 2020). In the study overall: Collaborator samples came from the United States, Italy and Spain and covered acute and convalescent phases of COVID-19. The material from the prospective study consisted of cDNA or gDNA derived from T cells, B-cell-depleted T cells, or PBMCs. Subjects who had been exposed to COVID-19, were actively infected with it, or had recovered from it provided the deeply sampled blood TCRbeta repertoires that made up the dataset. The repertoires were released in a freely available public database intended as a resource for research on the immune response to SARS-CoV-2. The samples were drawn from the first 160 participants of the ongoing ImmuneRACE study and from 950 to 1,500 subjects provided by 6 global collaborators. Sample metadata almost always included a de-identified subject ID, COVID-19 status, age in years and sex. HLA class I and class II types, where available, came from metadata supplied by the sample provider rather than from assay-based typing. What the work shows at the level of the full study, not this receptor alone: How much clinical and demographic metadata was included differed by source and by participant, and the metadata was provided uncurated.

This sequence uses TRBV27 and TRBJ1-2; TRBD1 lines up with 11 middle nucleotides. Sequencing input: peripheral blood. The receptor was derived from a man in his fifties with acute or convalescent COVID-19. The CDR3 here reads CASRTGTGGYGYTF. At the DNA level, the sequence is TGTGCCAGCAGGACCGGGACAGGGGGCTATGGCTACACCTTC.